The clone carrying this T cell receptor beta chain has at least ten counts. This specimen belongs to a study of identical twins. TCRdb independently ran MiXCR on the 5' RACE reads; one entry per CDR3 protein. The sample lists some 590,000 distinct CDR3 sequences, around 9.6% occurring once. CDR3 length: 17 residues. The V segment lost 0 bases and the J segment 3 bases; nucleotides outside the gene matches: 8. Germline V gene data show CDR1 as SEHNR and CDR2 as FQNEAQ (reference sequence). These data are also associated with another study on yellow fever vaccine responses in identical twins.

This TCR came from a woman aged 18-35 years in good health. The genes are TRBV7-9 and TRBJ2-1; 7 bases are shared with TRBD2. Specimen: PBMCs. The CDR3 reads CASSLAARPGGYNEQFF. Written as DNA, the CDR3 is TGTGCCAGCAGCTTAGCCGCCCGCCCGGGGGGCTACAATGAGCAGTTCTTC. The variable domain in full, with the rest retrieved from reference TRBV7-9 and TRBJ2-1, is DTGVSQNPRHKITKRGQNVTFRCDPISEHNRLYWYRQTLGQGPEFLTYFQNEAQLEKSRLLSDRFSAERPKGSFSTLEIQRTEQGDSAMYLCASSLAARPGGYNEQFFGPGTRLTVL.